This T cell receptor beta chain is from a study of T cell repertoires in cytomegalovirus infection. Study overall: Selected CMV epitopes included recently identified HLA-C-restricted ones as well as well-studied HLA-B-restricted ones.

This clonotype has more than one count but fewer than ten. The antigen remains undetermined. TCRdb re-derived calls from the reads in MiXCR, one entry per CDR3 protein. The top ten clones hold 10% to 15% of a sample with approximately 730,000 distinct CDR3 sequences, 25% to 30% of them seen once. Looked up from germline, CDR1 is MNHNY and CDR2 is SVGAGI (reference sequence). Trimming removed 0 bases from V and 4 bases from J, with 8 bases in between. This CDR3 region has 14 residues. Study-wide results and limits: Using cumulative public TCR beta family frequency, the authors identified those who carried CMV together with the relevant HLA.

The receptor comes from a human donor in good health (CMV status not recorded). Some clones in this sample may be carry-over from other donors' samples. The chain joins TRBV6-6 to TRBJ2-3, with unresolved D. The sample in question was cultured CD8+ T cells from PBMCs, obtained from culture after CMV antigen stimulation. CDR3 in DNA: TGTGCCAGCAGTTACTCGGGGAAACCAGATACGCAGTATTTT. Residues: CASSYSGKPDTQYF.